Here is one TCR beta chain with its context. What it binds is not known. This entry comes from a study of blood T cells in healthy people across ages. Overall study findings and caveats: The recorded TCR beta diversity per million T cells decreased in a roughly linear manner with age. Naive T cell percentage by flow cytometry tracked strongly with beta diversity.

The V gene's germline CDR1 is DFQATT and CDR2 SNEGSKA (reference sequence). The CDR3 runs to 13 residues. V was clipped by 6 bases and J by 2 bases; unmatched bases: 4. The amount of total RNA extracted per sample was at least 5 micrograms. Together with a sample-barcoded 5' primer, a J-beta primer mix was included in a second PCR lasting about 6 to 11 cycles. Each CDR3 protein is one row after TCRdb ran MiXCR on the 5' RACE reads. The sample shows just under 750,000 distinct CDR3 sequences, 20% to 25% of them seen only once. The sample was blood. V usage is TRBV20-1 and J usage is TRBJ1-2; 9 bases agree with TRBD1. The origin of this receptor is an older man in good health. This CDR3 reads CSATGTGNYGYTF. The DNA of the CDR3 is TGCAGTGCGACCGGGACAGGGAACTATGGCTACACCTTC.